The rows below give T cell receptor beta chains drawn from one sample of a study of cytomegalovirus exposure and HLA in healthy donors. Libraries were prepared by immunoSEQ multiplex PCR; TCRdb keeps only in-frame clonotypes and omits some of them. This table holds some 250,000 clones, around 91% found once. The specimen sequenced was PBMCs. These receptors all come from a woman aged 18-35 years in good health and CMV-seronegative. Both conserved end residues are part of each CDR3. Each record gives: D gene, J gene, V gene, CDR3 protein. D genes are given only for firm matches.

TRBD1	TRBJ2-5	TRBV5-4	CASSWDRGTETQYF
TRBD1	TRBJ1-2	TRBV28	CASSLSLTGVGYTF
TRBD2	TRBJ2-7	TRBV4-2	CASSQDGSGGASEQYF
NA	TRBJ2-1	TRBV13	CASSLRGSYNNEQFF
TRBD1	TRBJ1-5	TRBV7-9	CASSRDGQGVYQPQHF
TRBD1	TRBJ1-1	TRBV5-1	CASSAGQGGTEAFF
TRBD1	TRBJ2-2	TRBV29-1	CSVRTGGGTGELFF
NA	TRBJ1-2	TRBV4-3	CASSLGRVRGYTF
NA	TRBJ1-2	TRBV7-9	CASSGDYRGANGYTF
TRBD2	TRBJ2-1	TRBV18	CASSPGLAGFYNEQFF
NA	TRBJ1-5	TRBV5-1	CASSLREQPQHF
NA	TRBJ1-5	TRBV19	CASSFVWGGSNQPQHF
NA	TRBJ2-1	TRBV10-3	CAIRQGRTLDEQFF
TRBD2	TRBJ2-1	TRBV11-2	CASSLGLAGSSYNEQFF
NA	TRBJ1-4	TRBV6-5	CASSTGPRNEKLFF
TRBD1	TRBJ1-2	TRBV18	CASSPPVGTDITFNYGYTF
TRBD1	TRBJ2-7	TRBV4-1	CASSQTTGTGYDEQYF
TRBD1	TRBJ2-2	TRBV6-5	CASRGGQVGSGELFF
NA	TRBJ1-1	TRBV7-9	CASRITGSNTEAFF
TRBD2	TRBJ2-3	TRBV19	CASSTTSGGSDTQYF
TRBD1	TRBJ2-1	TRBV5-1	CASSLVAGGYNEQFF
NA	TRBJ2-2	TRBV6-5	CASSYFLQDNTGELFF
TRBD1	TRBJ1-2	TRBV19	CASKIPGQGWSGYTF
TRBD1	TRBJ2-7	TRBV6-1	CASSDTGQLYEQYF
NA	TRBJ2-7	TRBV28	CASSLSRNGYEQYF
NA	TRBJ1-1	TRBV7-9	CASSLITGLATEAFF
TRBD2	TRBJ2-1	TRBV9	CASGGGSSYNEQFF
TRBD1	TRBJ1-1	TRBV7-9	CASSLTGGGEAFF
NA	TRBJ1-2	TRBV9	CASSSQTPNYGYTF
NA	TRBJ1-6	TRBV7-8	CASSPGDRNSPLHF
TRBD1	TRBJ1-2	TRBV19	CASSIGPGQGDYGYTF
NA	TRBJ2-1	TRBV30	CAWSYLAQGNEQFF
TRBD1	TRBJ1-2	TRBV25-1	CASSERGQDYGYTF
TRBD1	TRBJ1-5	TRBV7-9	CASSPGQGNQPQHF
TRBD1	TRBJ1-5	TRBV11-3	CASSSRDRDPQPQHF
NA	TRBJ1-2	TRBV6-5	CASSYSSNYGYTF
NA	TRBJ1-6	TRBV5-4	CASSLGGQGSSPLHF
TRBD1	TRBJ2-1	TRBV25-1	CASSETFGQGFEFEQFF
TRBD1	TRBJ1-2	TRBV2	CASSGTGGDGYTF
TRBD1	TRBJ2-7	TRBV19	CASSNGWGQTYEQYF
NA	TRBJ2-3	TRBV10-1	CASSLTSTSTDTQYF
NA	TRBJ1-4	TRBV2	CASNPDAGYEKLFF
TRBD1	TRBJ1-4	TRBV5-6	CASSFTGGSTNEKLFF
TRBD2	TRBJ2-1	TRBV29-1	CSVEEGGYNEQFF
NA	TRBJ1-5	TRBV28	CASSPGGQPQHF
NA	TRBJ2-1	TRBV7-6	CASSGRGSHYNEQFF
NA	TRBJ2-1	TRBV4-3	CASSQDGRVSYNEQFF
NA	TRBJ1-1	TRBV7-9	CASSWEVNTEAFF
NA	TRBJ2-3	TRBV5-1	CASADYPAGTDTQYF